A single sample gave rise to the 14 T cell receptor beta chains below, sequenced in a study of PD-L1 blockade in urothelial cancer. This table comes from immunoSEQ multiplex PCR, and its TCRdb copy is limited to in-frame clones, with some not included. In the table there are around 41,000 clones, 88% of which are singletons. The source material was PBMCs, sampled around atezolizumab (anti-PD-L1) treatment. The receptors originated from a woman in her fifties or sixties with urothelial cancer.

The chain joins TRBV6-6 to TRBJ2-3; TRBD1 might be the D (5 bases). V was trimmed by 2 bases and J by 2 bases, leaving 14 bases between them. The CDR3 has 16 amino acids. CDR1 and CDR2 (germline): MNHNY, SVGAGI (reference sequence). CDR3 amino acids: CASSYSGQLNTDTQYF. The CDR3, as DNA: TGTGCCAGCAGTTACAGTGGACAACTCAACACAGATACGCAGTATTTT.

The V and J genes are TRBV4-3 and TRBJ2-1; TRBD2 aligns across 9 bases. Trimming at V came to 2 bases and at J to 4 bases, leaving 0 bases not matched to a gene. Germline loops: CDR1 LGHNA, CDR2 YSLEER. This CDR3 has 14 amino acids. Here the CDR3 DNA reads TGCGCCAGCAGCCAAAGCGGGGGGTACAATGAGCAGTTCTTC. Translating gives CASSQSGGYNEQFF.

The gene calls are TRBV7-9 and TRBJ2-4, with no clear D. V gave up 5 bases and J gave up 6 bases, with 8 bases separating them. CDR3 length equals 12 residues. CDR1 is SEHNR and CDR2 is FQNEAQ in the germline V gene (reference sequence). The CDR3 DNA reads TGTGCCAGCAGCCCAGAGGTAAACATTCAGTACTTC. It is translated as CASSPEVNIQYF.

The rearrangement joins TRBV7-2 to TRBJ1-4; the match to TRBD1 covers 9 bases. The CDR3 has 17 residues. The germline V gene encodes CDR1 SGHTA and CDR2 FQGNSA. Losses at the gene ends were 1 base for V and 4 bases for J; bases not matched to a gene: 7. The CDR3 DNA follows: TGTGCCAGCAGCTTAGTAACCGGGACAGGGCTTAATGAAAAACTGTTTTTT. Translated: CASSLVTGTGLNEKLFF. Complete variable domain (other parts from reference TRBV7-2 and TRBJ1-4): GAGVSQSPSNKVTEKGKDVELRCDPISGHTALYWYRQSLGQGLEFLIYFQGNSAPDKSGLPSDRFSAERTGGSVSTLTIQRTQQEDSAVYLCASSLVTGTGLNEKLFFGSGTQLSVL.

The genes are TRBV27 and TRBJ2-3, with TRBD2 matching 11 bases. The trim removed 5 bases at V and 2 bases at J, leaving 9 bases unmatched. Germline CDR1 reads MNHEY; CDR2 reads SMNVEV (reference sequence). The CDR3 covers 17 residues. The CDR3 spells CASSPPGLAVHTDTQYF. The CDR3 DNA sequence: TGTGCCAGCAGTCCCCCGGGACTAGCGGTGCACACAGATACGCAGTATTTT.

CDR3 sequence reads: CSARDSHPYEQYF. The CDR3 nucleotides are TGCAGCGCCCGGGACAGTCACCCCTACGAGCAGTACTTC. The chain employs TRBV29-1 and TRBJ2-7, with 7 bases aligning to TRBD1. The germline V gene has CDR1 SQVTM and CDR2 ANQGSEA. The V and J ends lost 7 bases and 2 bases, in that order; junction bases with no gene match: 8. The CDR3 length is 13 residues.

V gene TRBV18 combines with J gene TRBJ1-1, with D perhaps matching TRBD1 (6 bases). V was pared by 3 bases and J by 0 bases, with 14 bases between. The germline V gene encodes CDR1 KGHSH and CDR2 LQKENI. This CDR3 has 16 residues. CDR3 region: CASSPNTGYVNTEAFF. DNA of the CDR3: TGTGCCAGCTCACCGAACACAGGGTATGTGAACACTGAAGCTTTCTTT.

The gene calls are TRBV5-1 and TRBJ1-4; 9 nucleotides match TRBD1. CDR1 and CDR2 (germline): SGHRS, YFSETQ. V shed 4 bases, J shed 7 bases, and the junction held 5 bases outside the gene matches. The CDR3 consists of 14 residues. CDR3 in amino acids: CASSPTGGSEKLFF. The CDR3 DNA is TGCGCCAGCAGCCCTACAGGGGGCAGTGAAAAACTGTTTTTT.

The rearrangement joins TRBV14 to TRBJ2-1; 14 bases map to TRBD2. CDR1 and CDR2 (germline): SGHDN, FVKESK. Unmatched junction bases numbered 6, after V lost 2 bases and J lost 9 bases. The CDR3 has 16 amino acids. Here the CDR3 reads CASSQLTSGRAGEQFF. The CDR3 DNA reads as TGTGCCAGCAGCCAACTGACTAGCGGGAGGGCCGGTGAGCAGTTCTTC.

The gene calls are TRBV7-3 and TRBJ2-1; TRBD2 is a possible D gene (6 bases). V dropped 2 bases and J dropped 6 bases, with 11 bases sitting between them. The CDR3 totals 14 residues. Germline values: CDR1 SGHTA, CDR2 FQGTGA. The CDR3 sequence: CASSLGRGPNEQFF. In DNA, the CDR3 is TGTGCCAGCAGCTTAGGGCGGGGACCCAATGAGCAGTTCTTC.

The V gene is TRBV5-4, the J gene TRBJ2-1; 12 bases fit TRBD1. The CDR3 consists of 17 residues. Germline CDR1 and CDR2: SGHNT and YYREEE (reference sequence). The junction had 9 bases not matched to a gene; V was cut back by 4 bases and J by 4 bases. In nucleotides, the CDR3 is TGTGCCAGCAGCCTCCGGGACAGGGGGCATTTGTACAATGAGCAGTTCTTC. It codes for CASSLRDRGHLYNEQFF.

This chain links TRBV10-3 with TRBJ2-1, with D uncertain. The ends were cut back, 6 bases at V and 8 bases at J, with 8 bases in the middle. This CDR3 contains 11 residues. The germline CDR1 and CDR2 sequences are ENHRY and SYGVKD. DNA of the CDR3: TGTGCCATCAGGGGTGCGGATGAGCAGTTCTTC. Translation: CAIRGADEQFF.

The rearrangement uses TRBV7-9 and TRBJ2-1, with 9 bases matching TRBD1. J was trimmed by 9 bases and V by 5 bases; bases with no gene match: 17. The CDR3 is made up of 17 amino acids. Germline V gene sequence: CDR1 SEHNR, CDR2 FQNEAQ (reference sequence). CDR3 sequence reads: CASSPVPGQGGDREQFF. The CDR3 region has the DNA TGTGCCAGCAGCCCTGTCCCGGGACAGGGAGGGGATCGTGAGCAGTTCTTC.

The sample holds one count of this clone. CDR3 nucleotide sequence: TGCGCCAGCAGCCAAGACGGGCGGGGCGGTAATGAAAAACTGTTTTTT. Translation gives CASSQDGRGGNEKLFF. The chain has TRBV4-3 and TRBJ1-4; D is perhaps TRBD1 (5 bases). The CDR3 is 16 residues long. Trimming stripped 0 bases from V and 4 bases from J, with 12 bases between. Germline assignment: CDR1 LGHNA and CDR2 YSLEER.